This T cell receptor beta chain was sequenced during a study of blood T cell repertoires in COVID-19. Germline-derived CDR1 and CDR2 are SGHRS and YFSETQ. Trimming took 4 bases from V and 0 from J; bases not matched to a gene: 6. The length of the CDR3 is 16 residues. Sequenced by immunoSEQ multiplex PCR; TCRdb stores in-frame clones only, minus some. The sample has about 140,000 clones; 87% are singletons. The sequence derives from a human donor in a cohort sampled during active COVID-19. Sequenced: peripheral blood. The V call is TRBV5-1, the J call TRBJ2-2, with 7 bases fitting TRBD1. In DNA, the CDR3 is TGCGCCAGCAGCGTCTCCGGGACAGCGAACACCGGGGAGCTGTTTTTT. This encodes CASSVSGTANTGELFF.